This record concerns one T cell receptor (beta chain) sequence. Its antigen is currently unknown. The RNA input was 0.5 to 1 ug, and it was reverse transcribed with random hexamers. An immunoSEQ multiplex PCR generated amplified TCR beta CDR3 products spanning 54 Vbeta and 13 Jbeta. TCRdb re-called the immunoSEQ multiplex PCR reads with MiXCR, one entry per CDR3 protein. The sample lists some 300,000 distinct CDR3 sequences; around 89% were seen once. The sample originates from a study of CD8 T cells in Susac syndrome. Study-wide points: The study's TCR sequencing and HLA analysis drew on a certain number of individuals. That number was acknowledged as relatively small.

The CDR3 runs to 15 residues. Germline CDR1 and CDR2: MNHEY and SVGEGT. With 4 bases clipped from V and 4 bases from J, the junction kept 6 bases outside the gene matches. CD8+ and CD4+ T cells from blood underwent TCR beta sequencing, which was carried out in a high-throughput format. The chain has TRBV6-2 or TRBV6-3 and TRBJ2-3; 9 bases agree with TRBD1. Sequences were obtained from CD8+ T cells from PBMCs. The sequence was collected from a human donor with multiple sclerosis. The DNA for the CDR3 is TGTGCCAGCAGTTCCGGGACAGGGACAGCAGATACGCAGTATTTT. Encoded protein: CASSSGTGTADTQYF.